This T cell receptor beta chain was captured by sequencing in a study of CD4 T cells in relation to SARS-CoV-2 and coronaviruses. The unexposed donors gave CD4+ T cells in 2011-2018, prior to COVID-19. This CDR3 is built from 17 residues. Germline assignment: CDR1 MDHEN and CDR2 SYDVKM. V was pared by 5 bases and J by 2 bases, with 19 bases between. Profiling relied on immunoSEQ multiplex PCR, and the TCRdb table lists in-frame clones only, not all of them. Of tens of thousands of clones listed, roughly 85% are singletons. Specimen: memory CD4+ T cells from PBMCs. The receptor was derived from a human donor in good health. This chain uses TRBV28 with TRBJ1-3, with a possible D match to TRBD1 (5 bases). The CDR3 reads CASSRSLGALAGNTIYF. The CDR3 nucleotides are TGTGCCAGCAGTCGATCCCTTGGGGCGCTTGCTGGAAACACCATATATTTT.